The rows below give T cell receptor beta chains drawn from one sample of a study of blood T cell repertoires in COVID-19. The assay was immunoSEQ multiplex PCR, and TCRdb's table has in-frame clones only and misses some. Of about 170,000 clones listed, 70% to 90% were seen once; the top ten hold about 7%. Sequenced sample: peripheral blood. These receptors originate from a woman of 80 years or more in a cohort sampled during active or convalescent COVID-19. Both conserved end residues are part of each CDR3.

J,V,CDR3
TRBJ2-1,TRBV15,CATSRPGQGAAEQFF
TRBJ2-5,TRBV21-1,CASSKVHPPHELQETQYF
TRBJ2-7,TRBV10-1,CASSKGQKISYEQYF
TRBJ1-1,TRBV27,CASSLSEVSTEAFF
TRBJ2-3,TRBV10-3,CAIRTVSTDTQYF
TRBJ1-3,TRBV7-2,CASSLGGVGQGYSGNTIYF
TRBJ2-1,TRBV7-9,CASSLSGSSYNEQFF
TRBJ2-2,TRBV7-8,CASSLELTGELFF
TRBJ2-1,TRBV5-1,CASSLNGRVNEQFF
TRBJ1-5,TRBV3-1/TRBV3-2,CASSQGFRPSLQHF
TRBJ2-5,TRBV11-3,CASSSREEHQETQYF
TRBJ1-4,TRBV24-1,CATSDLGGAGTNEKLFF
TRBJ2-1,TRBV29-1,CSVGRGGGHNEQFF
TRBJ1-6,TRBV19,CASSIASRGNSPLHF
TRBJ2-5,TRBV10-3,CAIKGQGPGETQYF
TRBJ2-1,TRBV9,CASNPSAGKGSYNEQFF
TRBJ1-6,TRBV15,CATSRDIRQGNSPLHF
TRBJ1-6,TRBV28,CASRSSGVHWYNSPLHF
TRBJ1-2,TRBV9,CASSVDSSGVVGYTF
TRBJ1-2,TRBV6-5,CASRRQGARYGYTF
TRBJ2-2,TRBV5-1,CASSFRNTGELFF
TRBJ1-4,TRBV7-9,CASSPLLSNTPATNEKLFF
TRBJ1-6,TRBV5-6,CASSPQGNNSPLHF
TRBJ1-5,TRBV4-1,CASSQDLNSFVPQHF
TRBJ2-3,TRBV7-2,CASRTSETDTQYF
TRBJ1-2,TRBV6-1,CASSEPRRGYTF
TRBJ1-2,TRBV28,CASSRANYGYTF
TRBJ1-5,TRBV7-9,CASSSAAAGVGQPQHF
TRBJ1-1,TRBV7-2,CARGYTEAFF
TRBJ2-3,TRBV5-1,CASSLGLRGAMFYTDTQYF
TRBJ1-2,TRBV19,CASSIEGVRRNYGYTF
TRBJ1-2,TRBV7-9,CASSPRAGQGPHYGYTF
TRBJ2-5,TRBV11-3,CASSFWLRPQETQYF
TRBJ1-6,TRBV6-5,CASSYPNRGRNSPLHF
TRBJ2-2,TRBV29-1,CSVEVVLAGETGELFF
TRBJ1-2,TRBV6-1,CASSERQGIYGYTF
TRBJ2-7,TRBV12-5,CASGLEESYEQYF
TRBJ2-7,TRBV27,CASRPSSSYEQYF
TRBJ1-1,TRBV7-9,CASSLGDRVPGEAFF
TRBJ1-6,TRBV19,CASSIRGGGSPLHF
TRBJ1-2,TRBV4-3,CASSQVRGSGGYTF
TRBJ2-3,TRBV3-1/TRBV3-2,CATSGRGADTQYF
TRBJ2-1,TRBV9,CASSVGAFHNEQFF
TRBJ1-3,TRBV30,CAWSGGRTGGNTIYF
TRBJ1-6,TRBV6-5,CASRSLRGQQSPLHF
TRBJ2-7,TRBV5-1,CASSFGGTAYEQYF
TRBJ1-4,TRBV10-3,CAIRDSTTNEKLFF
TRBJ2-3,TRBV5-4,CASSLAGGSATDTQYF
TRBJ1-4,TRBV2,CASSDVRGGEKLFF
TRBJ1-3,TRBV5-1,CASSLWDSGMGNTIYF
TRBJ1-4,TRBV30,CAWSSTWTGLNEKLFF
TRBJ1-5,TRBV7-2,CASSRRVGDQPQHF
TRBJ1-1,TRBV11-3,CASSFSPGRTEAFF
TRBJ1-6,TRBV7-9,CASSLAAGTGDRSSPLHF